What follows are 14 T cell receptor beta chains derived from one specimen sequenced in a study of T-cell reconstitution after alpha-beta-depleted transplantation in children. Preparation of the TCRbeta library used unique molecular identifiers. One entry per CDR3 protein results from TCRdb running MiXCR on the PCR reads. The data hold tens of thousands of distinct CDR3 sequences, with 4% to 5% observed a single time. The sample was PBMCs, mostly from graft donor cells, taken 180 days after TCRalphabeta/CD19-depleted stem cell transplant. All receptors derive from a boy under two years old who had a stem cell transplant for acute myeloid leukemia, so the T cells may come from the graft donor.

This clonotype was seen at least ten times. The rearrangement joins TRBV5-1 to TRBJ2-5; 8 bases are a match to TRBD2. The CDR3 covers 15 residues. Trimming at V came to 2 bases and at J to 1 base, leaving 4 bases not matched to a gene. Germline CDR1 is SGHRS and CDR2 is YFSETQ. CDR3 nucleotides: TGCGCCAGCAGCTTCGGCGGGGGGTCCCAAGAGACCCAGTACTTC. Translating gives CASSFGGGSQETQYF.

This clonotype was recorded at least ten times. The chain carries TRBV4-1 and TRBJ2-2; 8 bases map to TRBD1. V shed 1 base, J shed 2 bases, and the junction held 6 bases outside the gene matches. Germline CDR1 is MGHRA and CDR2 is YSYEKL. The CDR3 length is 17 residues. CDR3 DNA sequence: TGCGCCAGCAGCCAAGGGCCCACAGGGGGAAACACCGGGGAGCTGTTTTTT. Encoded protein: CASSQGPTGGNTGELFF.

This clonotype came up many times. For the CDR3, the DNA is TGTGCCAGCAGCTTAAGAGGGGAAAACATTCAGTACTTC. It codes for CASSLRGENIQYF. This chain connects TRBV7-2 to TRBJ2-4; D might be TRBD1 or TRBD2, each matching 5 bases. Germline CDR1 SGHTA, CDR2 FQGNSA. Trimming cost V 2 bases and J 5 bases, with 7 bases left between them. The CDR3 extends over 13 amino acids.

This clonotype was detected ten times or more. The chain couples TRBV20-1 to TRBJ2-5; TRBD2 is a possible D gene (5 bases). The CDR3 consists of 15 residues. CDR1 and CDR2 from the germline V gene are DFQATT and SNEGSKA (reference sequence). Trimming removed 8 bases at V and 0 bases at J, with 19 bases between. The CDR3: CSTLRWAGDQETQYF. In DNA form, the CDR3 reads TGCAGTACCCTACGCTGGGCGGGCGACCAAGAGACCCAGTACTTC.

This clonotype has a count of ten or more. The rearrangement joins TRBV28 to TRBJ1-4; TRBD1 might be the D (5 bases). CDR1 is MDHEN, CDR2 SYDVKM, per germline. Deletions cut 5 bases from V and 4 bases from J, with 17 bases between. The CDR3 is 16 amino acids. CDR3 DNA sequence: TGTGCCAGCAGTCCCTCCCGGGGCGCGGATAATGAAAAACTGTTTTTT. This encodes CASSPSRGADNEKLFF.

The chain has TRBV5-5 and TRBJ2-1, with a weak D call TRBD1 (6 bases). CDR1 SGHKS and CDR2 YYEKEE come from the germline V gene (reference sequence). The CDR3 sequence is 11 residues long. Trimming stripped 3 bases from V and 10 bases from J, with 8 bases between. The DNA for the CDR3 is TGTGCCAGCAGCTCCCAGGGGGAGCAGTTCTTC. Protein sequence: CASSSQGEQFF.

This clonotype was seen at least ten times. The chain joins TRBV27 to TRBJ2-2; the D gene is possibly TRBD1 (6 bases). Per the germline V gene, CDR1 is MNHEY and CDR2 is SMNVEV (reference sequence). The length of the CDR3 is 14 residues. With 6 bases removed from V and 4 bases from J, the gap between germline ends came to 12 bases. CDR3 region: CASRPTGSTGELFF. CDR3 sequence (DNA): TGTGCCAGCAGACCCACAGGGTCCACCGGGGAGCTGTTTTTT.

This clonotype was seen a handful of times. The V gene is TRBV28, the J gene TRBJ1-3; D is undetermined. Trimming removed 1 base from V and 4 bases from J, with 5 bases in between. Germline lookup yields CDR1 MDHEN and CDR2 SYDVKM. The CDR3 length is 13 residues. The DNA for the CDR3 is TGTGCCAGCAGTTTATATGAGGGAAACACCATATATTTT. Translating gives CASSLYEGNTIYF.

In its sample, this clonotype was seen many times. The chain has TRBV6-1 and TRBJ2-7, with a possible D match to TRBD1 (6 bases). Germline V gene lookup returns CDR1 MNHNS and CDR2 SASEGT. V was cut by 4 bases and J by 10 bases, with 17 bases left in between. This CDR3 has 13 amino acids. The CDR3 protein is CASSVRTAWPQYV. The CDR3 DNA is TGTGCCAGCAGTGTCCGGACAGCTTGGCCACAGTACGTC.

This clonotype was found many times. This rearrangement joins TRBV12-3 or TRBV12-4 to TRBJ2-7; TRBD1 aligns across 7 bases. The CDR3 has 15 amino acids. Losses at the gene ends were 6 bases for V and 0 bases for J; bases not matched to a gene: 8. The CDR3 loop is CASSPGTVPSYEQYF. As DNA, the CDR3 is TGTGCCAGCAGCCCTGGGACAGTTCCCTCCTACGAGCAGTACTTC.

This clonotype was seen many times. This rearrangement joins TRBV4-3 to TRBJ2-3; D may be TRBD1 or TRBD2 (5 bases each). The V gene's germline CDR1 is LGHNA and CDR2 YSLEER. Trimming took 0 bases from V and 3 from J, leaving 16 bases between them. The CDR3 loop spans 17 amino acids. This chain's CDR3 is CASSQDLRGWVTDTQYF. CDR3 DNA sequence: TGCGCCAGCAGCCAAGATTTGAGGGGTTGGGTGACAGATACGCAGTATTTT.

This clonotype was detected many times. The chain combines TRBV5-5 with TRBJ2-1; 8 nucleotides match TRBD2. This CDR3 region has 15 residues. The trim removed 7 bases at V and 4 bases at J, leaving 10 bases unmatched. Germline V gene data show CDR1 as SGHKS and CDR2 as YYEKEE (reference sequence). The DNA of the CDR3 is TGTGCCAGCGAAAGGACGGGGGGGGTTTACAATGAGCAGTTCTTC. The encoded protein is CASERTGGVYNEQFF.

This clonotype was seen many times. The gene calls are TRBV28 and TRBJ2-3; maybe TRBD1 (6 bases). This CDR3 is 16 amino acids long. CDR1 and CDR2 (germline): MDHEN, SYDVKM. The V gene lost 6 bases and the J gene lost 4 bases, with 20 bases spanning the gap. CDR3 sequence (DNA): TGTGCCAGCAGGTCCCTCAGGGGTCCCATCGCAGATACGCAGTATTTT. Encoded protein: CASRSLRGPIADTQYF.

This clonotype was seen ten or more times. In DNA, the CDR3 is TGCGCCAGCAGCACTAGACAGGGGGCGGATTCACCCCTCCACTTT. Amino acid sequence: CASSTRQGADSPLHF. The J gene is TRBJ1-6, the V gene TRBV5-1, with 10 bases that match TRBD1. V shed 4 bases and J 8 bases; nucleotides not matched to a gene: 6. Looked up from germline, CDR1 is SGHRS and CDR2 is YFSETQ. This CDR3 region has 15 residues.